This TCR beta chain was obtained from a study of CD8 T cells in ankylosing spondylitis. Germline V lookup: CDR1 SGHRS, CDR2 YFSETQ. V was cut by 3 bases and J by 5 bases, with 14 bases left in between. There are 14 residues in the CDR3. Study-wide findings and caveats: Apparently characteristic of ankylosing spondylitis blood was a TCR beta motif (under ten highly homologous variants). Prior literature has documented some motif variants in synovial fluid and blood from reactive arthritis. Disease-linked clones proved CD8+ and comparatively uncommon in peripheral blood.

This clonotype has ten or more counts. Its antigen is unknown. Preparation of TCR beta libraries was done by quantitative 5'-RACE with molecular barcodes. One entry per CDR3 protein, called by TCRdb with MiXCR from the 5' RACE reads. Seen here are about 220,000 distinct CDR3 sequences, under 12% observed once, and the top ten hold approximately 20%. The specimen sequenced was blood, either unsorted or a sorted T cell fraction (not recorded which). This TCR derives from a male donor with ankylosing spondylitis or in good health (not recorded which). The chain joins TRBV5-1 to TRBJ2-5, with a tentative D call TRBD1 (6 bases). The CDR3 nucleotides are TGCGCCAGCAGCTCCACTTCAGGGGAGGAGACCCAGTACTTC. Translated: CASSSTSGEETQYF.